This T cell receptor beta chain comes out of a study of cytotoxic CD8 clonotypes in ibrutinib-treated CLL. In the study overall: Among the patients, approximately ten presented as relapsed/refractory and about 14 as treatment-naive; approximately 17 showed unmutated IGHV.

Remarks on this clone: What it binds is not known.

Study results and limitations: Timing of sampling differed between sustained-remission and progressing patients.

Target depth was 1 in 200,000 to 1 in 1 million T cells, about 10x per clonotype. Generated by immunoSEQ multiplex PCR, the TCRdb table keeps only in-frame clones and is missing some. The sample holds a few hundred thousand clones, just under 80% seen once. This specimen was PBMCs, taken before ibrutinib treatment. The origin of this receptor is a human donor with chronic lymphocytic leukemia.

Here the CDR3 reads CASSYRTSGDTGELFF. CDR3 DNA sequence: TGTGCCAGCAGTTACCGGACTAGCGGGGACACCGGGGAGCTGTTTTTT. J is TRBJ2-2 and V is TRBV6-5, with TRBD2 matching over 12 bases. Germline loops: CDR1 MNHEY, CDR2 SVGAGI. Losses at the gene ends were 2 bases for V and 3 bases for J; bases not matched to a gene: 1. This CDR3 contains 16 residues.